The 20 T cell receptor beta chains below all came from one sample that was sequenced in a study of cytomegalovirus exposure and HLA in healthy donors. The PCR ran on 60 Vbeta and 13 Jbeta primers. Assay: immunoSEQ multiplex PCR; the TCRdb copy retains only in-frame clones and omits some. This sample has around 190,000 clones, with about 88% found just once. Sequencing was carried out using PBMCs. The source is a woman younger than 45 in good health and CMV-seronegative.

The rearrangement uses TRBV5-4 and TRBJ2-7; D might be TRBD1 (5 bases). From germline, CDR1 is SGHNT and CDR2 YYREEE (reference sequence). The ends were cut back, 4 bases at V and 9 bases at J, with 20 bases in the middle. This CDR3 region has 14 residues. The CDR3 nucleotides are TGTGCCAGCAGCCCAGAAAGGGGCTTGAACCCGCAGTACTTC. Amino acid sequence: CASSPERGLNPQYF.

V and J are TRBV5-8 and TRBJ2-6; 8 nucleotides match TRBD1. Germline lookup yields CDR1 SGHTS and CDR2 YDEGEE. This CDR3 comprises 16 residues. With 2 bases clipped from V and 4 bases from J, the junction kept 5 bases outside the gene matches. The CDR3: CASSFHQGAGANVLTF. CDR3 nucleotides: TGTGCCAGCAGCTTCCATCAGGGGGCCGGGGCCAACGTCCTGACTTTC.

CDR3 residues: CASSLTGGADTQYF. The CDR3 DNA reads TGTGCCAGCAGCTTAACGGGGGGCGCAGATACGCAGTATTTT. J is TRBJ2-3 and V is TRBV7-9, with D possibly matching TRBD2 (7 bases). CDR3 length: 14 residues. Germline CDR1 is SEHNR and CDR2 is FQNEAQ (reference sequence). Trimming stripped 2 bases from V and 4 bases from J, with 10 bases between.

The rearrangement joins TRBV6-1 to TRBJ2-3; 7 bases line up with TRBD1. Germline CDR1 MNHNS, CDR2 SASEGT. CDR3 length: 16 residues. J gave up 4 bases and V 4 bases, and 11 bases lay outside the gene matches. CDR3 protein: CASSAMGTARADTQYF. The CDR3, as DNA: TGTGCCAGCAGTGCCATGGGGACAGCCAGGGCAGATACGCAGTATTTT.

The V call is TRBV7-9, the J call TRBJ2-2; 8 bases fit TRBD1. V was pared by 8 bases and J by 6 bases, with 5 bases of the junction left unmatched. The CDR3 has 13 amino acids. The germline V gene has CDR1 SEHNR and CDR2 FQNEAQ (reference sequence). The CDR3 loop is CASEQGASGELFF. In nucleotides, the CDR3 is TGTGCCAGCGAGCAGGGGGCCTCCGGGGAGCTGTTTTTT.

This chain joins TRBV11-2 and TRBJ2-3, with D possibly being TRBD2 (6 bases). Trimming shortened V by 2 bases and J by 0 bases, and 9 bases separated the two germline ends. The CDR3 contains 15 residues. Germline CDR1 and CDR2: SGHAT and FQNNGV. CDR3 sequence (DNA): TGTGCCAGCAGCTTACACGGGACTAGCACAGATACGCAGTATTTT. It specifies CASSLHGTSTDTQYF.

The V gene is TRBV5-4, the J gene TRBJ2-3, with a tentative D call TRBD2 (6 bases). Germline CDR1 and CDR2: SGHNT and YYREEE (reference sequence). V lost 4 bases to trimming and J lost 0 bases, with 15 bases between them. The CDR3 runs to 16 residues. The CDR3 DNA reads as TGTGCCAGCAGCGGGGGGTGGGCCCCCAGCACAGATACGCAGTATTTT. It is translated as CASSGGWAPSTDTQYF.

For the CDR3, the DNA is TGCGCCAGCAGTACCGGACAGGGAGACCAAGAGACCCAGTACTTC. Its translation: CASSTGQGDQETQYF. The V gene is TRBV5-1, the J gene TRBJ2-5; 8 positions agree with TRBD1. The V gene end was trimmed by 5 bases and the J gene end by 0 bases; junction bases not matched to a gene: 6. Germline CDR1 reads SGHRS; CDR2 reads YFSETQ. The length of the CDR3 is 15 residues.

The chain carries TRBV7-3 and TRBJ2-5, with 8 bases identical to TRBD1. Germline V gene sequence: CDR1 SGHTA, CDR2 FQGTGA. J was trimmed by 1 base and V by 5 bases; bases with no gene match: 6. CDR3 length equals 15 residues. The CDR3 region has the DNA TGTGCCAGCAGCCCAGGGGGCCTAATCCAAGAGACCCAGTACTTC. Translation: CASSPGGLIQETQYF.

The chain employs TRBV6-5 and TRBJ2-3; D may be TRBD2 (6 bases). The ends were cut back, 4 bases at V and 13 bases at J, with 18 bases in the middle. Looked up from germline, CDR1 is MNHEY and CDR2 is SVGAGI. This CDR3 has 13 residues. CDR3: CASSSPGLGTEYF. CDR3 nucleotides: TGTGCCAGCAGTTCCCCGGGACTCGGCACGGAGTATTTT.

This CDR3 reads CASSLGGIENTEAFF. In DNA, the CDR3 is TGTGCCAGCAGCTTAGGCGGGATTGAGAACACTGAAGCTTTCTTT. The V and J genes are TRBV7-6 and TRBJ1-1, with D unclear. The CDR3 has 15 amino acids. V was pared by 1 base and J by 1 base, with 10 bases between. The germline CDR1 and CDR2 sequences are SGHVS and FNYEAQ.

Regarding this clone: The CDR3 does not close with the conserved phenylalanine or tryptophan, likely indicating a read error. The DNA is left out, because the CDR3 cannot be placed on it with certainty; the CDR3 is given as TCRdb lists it. The chain carries TRBV20-1 and TRBJ1-1. Germline V lookup: CDR1 DFQATT, CDR2 SNEGSKA (reference sequence). With termini counted, the CDR3 has 11 amino acids. CDR3 loop: CASPSGPRTLT.

The chain combines TRBV7-3 with TRBJ1-3; 10 nucleotides line up with TRBD1. The trim removed 3 bases at V and 3 bases at J, leaving 11 bases unmatched. Germline CDR1 SGHTA, CDR2 FQGTGA. The CDR3 consists of 18 residues. CDR3 in amino acids: CASSFKKGTGARGNTIYF. CDR3 nucleotide sequence: TGTGCCAGCAGCTTCAAGAAGGGGACAGGGGCGCGTGGAAACACCATATATTTT.

The chain uses TRBV10-3 and TRBJ1-3, with D possibly TRBD1 on 5 matching bases. V was trimmed by 5 bases and J by 0 bases, leaving 11 bases between them. The CDR3 has 15 residues. CDR1 and CDR2 (germline): ENHRY, SYGVKD. The DNA for the CDR3 is TGTGCCATCAGTCCGGTGGGGGGCTCTGGAAACACCATATATTTT. It codes for CAISPVGGSGNTIYF.

The chain's CDR3 is CASSGTSDSYNEQFF. Here the CDR3 DNA reads TGTGCCAGTAGTGGGACTAGCGATTCCTACAATGAGCAGTTCTTC. The chain couples TRBV19 to TRBJ2-1; TRBD2 aligns across 10 bases. Germline assignment: CDR1 LNHDA and CDR2 SQIVND (reference sequence). This CDR3 spans 15 amino acids. V lost 5 bases and J lost 1; bases outside the gene matches: 2.

The chain uses TRBV27 and TRBJ2-7; D may be TRBD2 (6 bases). Germline CDR1 is MNHEY and CDR2 is SMNVEV (reference sequence). The CDR3 is 18 residues long. Trimming took 1 base from V and 1 from J, leaving 20 bases between them. DNA of the CDR3: TGTGCCAGCAGTTTATTTAGGCGGGGACGAGTTCGGTCCTACGAGCAGTACTTC. As protein: CASSLFRRGRVRSYEQYF.

The V gene is TRBV28, the J gene TRBJ2-5; 12 bases fit TRBD2. The DNA end is a closer match to TRBJ2-7, so the J assignment may be wrong. Looked up from germline, CDR1 is MDHEN and CDR2 is SYDVKM. This CDR3 spans 15 amino acids. CDR3 residues: CASSSLAGGSYEQYF. The DNA of the CDR3 is TGTGCCAGCAGCTCACTAGCGGGGGGTTCCTACGAGCAGTACTTC.

The V and J genes are TRBV5-6 and TRBJ2-1; 7 nucleotides line up with TRBD2. CDR1 is SGHDT and CDR2 is YYEEEE in the germline V gene. Trimming at V came to 4 bases and at J to 12 bases, leaving 10 bases not matched to a gene. The CDR3 contains 13 residues. The CDR3 here is CASSTWGGGLQFF. The CDR3 DNA reads TGTGCCAGCAGCACCTGGGGGGGTGGTCTGCAGTTCTTC.

To note about this clone: The junction does not match germline at one end; this may be a read error. The chain joins TRBV6-1 to TRBJ2-5, with 7 positions matching TRBD1. Germline values: CDR1 MNHNS, CDR2 SASEGT. The CDR3 loop spans 14 amino acids. CDR3 protein: CASREDRVQETQYF. The CDR3, as DNA: TGTGCCAGCAGGGAAGACAGGGTACAAGAGACCCAGTACTTC.

As DNA, the CDR3 is TGTGCCAGCAGTGTGGCCACTAGCGGGAGACGGGCCGGGGAGCTGTTTTTT. Its translation is CASSVATSGRRAGELFF. J is TRBJ2-2 and V is TRBV2, with 11 bases that match TRBD2. After removal of 4 bases from V and 6 bases from J, the junction contained 10 bases not matched to a gene. The CDR3 covers 17 residues. The V gene's germline CDR1 is SNHLY and CDR2 FYNNEI.